The 30 T cell receptor beta chains below all came from one sample that was sequenced in a study of shared clonotypes between healthy human individuals. Data came from immunoSEQ multiplex PCR; TCRdb stores just in-frame clones and leaves some out. Of approximately 530,000 clones listed, around 96% are singletons. Sequencing was performed on naive CD4+ T cells sorted from blood. The subset denotes: CD45RA+ positively selected. The receptors were sampled from a woman aged 25 to 45 in good health.

The chain joins TRBV10-3 to TRBJ1-1; tentative D call: TRBD1 (6 bases). Trimming took 6 bases from V and 4 from J, leaving 15 bases between them. This CDR3 comprises 14 residues. Germline V gene sequence: CDR1 ENHRY, CDR2 SYGVKD. CDR3 residues: CAIRAGTLGTEAFF. The CDR3 region has the DNA TGTGCCATCAGGGCCGGGACACTCGGCACTGAAGCTTTCTTT.

The chain uses TRBV6-6 and TRBJ1-5; weak D call: TRBD1 (6 bases). Trimming took off 8 bases at V and 4 bases at J, with 15 bases between the two ends. The V gene's germline CDR1 is MNHNY and CDR2 SVGAGI (reference sequence). The CDR3 contains 14 residues. CDR3 loop: CASATDRANQPQHF. Here the CDR3 DNA reads TGTGCCAGCGCAACGGACAGAGCAAATCAGCCCCAGCATTTT.

CDR3 sequence reads: CASSSRTSGWSYEQYF. In DNA form, the CDR3 reads TGTGCCAGCAGTTCCAGGACTAGCGGGTGGTCCTACGAGCAGTACTTC. This chain links TRBV28 with TRBJ2-7, with 11 bases aligning to TRBD2. The CDR3 length is 16 residues. Germline lookup yields CDR1 MDHEN and CDR2 SYDVKM. The junction had 6 bases not matched to a gene; V was cut back by 4 bases and J by 1 base.

Notes on this clone: An end of the junction does not agree with germline; a read error may underlie this. Here the CDR3 DNA reads TGTGCCAGTAGTTTACAAAGTCGGGCCAACGTCCTTACTTTC. This encodes CASSLQSRANVLTF. The chain joins TRBV19 to TRBJ2-6; D call uncertain. CDR1 is LNHDA, CDR2 SQIVND, per germline (reference sequence). CDR3 length: 14 amino acids.

This clone was counted a single time. Other DNA sequences of this sample code for an identical CDR3. This rearrangement joins TRBV5-8 to TRBJ2-7; D gene ambiguous. The CDR3 spans 11 residues. Germline assignment: CDR1 SGHTS and CDR2 YDEGEE. V was trimmed by 0 bases and J by 4 bases, leaving 2 bases between them. The CDR3 DNA is TGTGCCAGCAGCTTGGCGTACGAGCAGTACTTC. Translated: CASSLAYEQYF.

The rearrangement links TRBV5-1 to TRBJ2-3, with 10 bases fitting TRBD2. Germline V gene data show CDR1 as SGHRS and CDR2 as YFSETQ. CDR3 length: 15 amino acids. Trimming took 6 bases from V and 5 from J; bases not matched to a gene: 9. CDR3 nucleotide sequence: TGCGCCAGCACGAAAATAGCGGGAGGTGGAGATACGCAGTATTTT. Translating it yields CASTKIAGGGDTQYF.

This clone has just a few counts. Other DNA sequences in this specimen translate into the identical CDR3. The rearrangement uses TRBV4-1 and TRBJ2-3; D remains unclear. CDR3 length: 12 residues. Germline lookup yields CDR1 MGHRA and CDR2 YSYEKL. The V end lost 2 bases, the J end lost 4 bases, and 4 bases lay between the germline ends. CDR3 sequence reads: CASSQLADTQYF. As DNA, the CDR3 is TGCGCCAGCAGCCAACTGGCAGATACGCAGTATTTT.

The chain's CDR3 is CASSWGLALTDTQYF. CDR3 nucleotides: TGTGCCAGCAGCTGGGGTCTAGCGCTCACAGATACGCAGTATTTT. The chain is built from TRBV11-3 and TRBJ2-3; maybe TRBD2 (6 bases). The CDR3 length is 15 residues. Germline CDR1 is SGHNT and CDR2 is YENEEA. V lost 4 bases and J 2 bases, leaving 13 bases between the germline ends.

The V call is TRBV6-1, the J call TRBJ2-7, with 12 positions matching TRBD1. Germline loops: CDR1 MNHNS, CDR2 SASEGT. The junction had 10 bases not matched to a gene; V was cut back by 7 bases and J by 6 bases. The CDR3 loop spans 15 amino acids. The CDR3 is CASTLLRDRGPEQYF. CDR3 sequence (DNA): TGTGCCAGCACATTACTCCGGGACAGGGGGCCCGAGCAGTACTTC.

This chain connects TRBV2 to TRBJ1-2; D is undetermined. Trimming pared 5 bases from V and 8 bases from J, leaving 9 bases between. The CDR3 totals 11 residues. Per the germline V gene, CDR1 is SNHLY and CDR2 is FYNNEI. This chain's CDR3 is CASSLSTGYTF. CDR3 sequence (DNA): TGTGCCAGCAGTCTGAGTACAGGCTACACCTTC.

This sequence joins TRBV11-2 and TRBJ1-5; possible D gene TRBD1, 5 bases. Germline CDR1 reads SGHAT; CDR2 reads FQNNGV. With 1 base removed from V and 5 bases from J, the gap between germline ends came to 12 bases. The CDR3 loop spans 15 amino acids. The CDR3 region is CASSLGGEGDQPQHF. Written as DNA, the CDR3 is TGTGCCAGCAGCTTAGGAGGGGAAGGGGATCAGCCCCAGCATTTT.

The genes are TRBV7-9 and TRBJ2-5; no reliable D call. CDR1 SEHNR and CDR2 FQNEAQ come from the germline V gene (reference sequence). V was cut by 2 bases and J by 5 bases, with 21 bases left in between. The CDR3 extends over 17 amino acids. The CDR3 region is CASSLRQAQFQFETQYF. The CDR3 nucleotides read TGTGCCAGCAGCTTACGTCAGGCGCAGTTTCAGTTTGAGACCCAGTACTTC. The variable domain in full, completed from reference TRBV7-9 and TRBJ2-5, reads DTGVSQNPRHKITKRGQNVTFRCDPISEHNRLYWYRQTLGQGPEFLTYFQNEAQLEKSRLLSDRFSAERPKGSFSTLEIQRTEQGDSAMYLCASSLRQAQFQFETQYFGPGTRLLVL.

The chain combines TRBV5-1 with TRBJ2-1; tentative D call: TRBD1 (6 bases). Trimming shortened V by 7 bases and J by 9 bases, and 11 bases separated the two germline ends. CDR1 SGHRS and CDR2 YFSETQ come from the germline V gene. The CDR3 contains 11 residues. In nucleotides, the CDR3 is TGCGCCAGCTCAGGGGATGGTGAGCAGTTCTTC. Translated: CASSGDGEQFF.

The chain links TRBV6-5 to TRBJ2-7; 10 nucleotides agree with TRBD1. Trimming at V came to 2 bases and at J to 4 bases, leaving 2 bases not matched to a gene. The germline V gene encodes CDR1 MNHEY and CDR2 SVGAGI. CDR3 length: 14 amino acids. The CDR3 region has the DNA TGTGCCAGCAGTTACCGGGACAGGGGATACGAGCAGTACTTC. Protein: CASSYRDRGYEQYF.

This rearrangement joins TRBV10-3 to TRBJ1-2; D not resolved. This CDR3 contains 13 residues. Trimming removed 3 bases at V and 4 bases at J, with 9 bases between. Looked up from germline, CDR1 is ENHRY and CDR2 is SYGVKD. The CDR3 DNA follows: TGTGCCATCAGTGACAAGGTTAGCTATGGCTACACCTTC. It specifies CAISDKVSYGYTF.

This chain connects TRBV20-1 to TRBJ1-2; unclear D gene. The V gene's germline CDR1 is DFQATT and CDR2 SNEGSKA (reference sequence). V lost 3 bases and J 4 bases, leaving 6 bases between the germline ends. This CDR3 contains 11 residues. In DNA form, the CDR3 reads TGCAGTGCTAGTGGGTCCTATGGCTACACCTTC. Protein: CSASGSYGYTF.

The gene calls are TRBV10-3 and TRBJ2-7; 11 nucleotides align to TRBD2. The CDR3 is 12 amino acids. Germline V gives CDR1 ENHRY, CDR2 SYGVKD. J was trimmed by 5 bases and V by 10 bases; bases with no gene match: 4. CDR3 nucleotides: TGTGCCAGAGGGACTAGCGGAAACGAGCAGTACTTC. Protein: CARGTSGNEQYF.

The rearrangement uses TRBV7-3 and TRBJ2-1; 14 bases are shared with TRBD2. This CDR3 has 16 residues. Germline CDR1 is SGHTA and CDR2 is FQGTGA. Germline trimming cut 4 bases from V and 9 bases from J; bases unmatched to any gene: 8. DNA of the CDR3: TGTGCCAGCAGCTGGATGGGACTAGCGGGAGCTGGTGAGCAGTTCTTC. Protein sequence: CASSWMGLAGAGEQFF.

This sequence joins TRBV28 and TRBJ2-1, with 7 positions matching TRBD2. The CDR3 totals 16 residues. With 6 bases clipped from V and 5 bases from J, the junction kept 13 bases outside the gene matches. Germline V gives CDR1 MDHEN, CDR2 SYDVKM. CDR3 in amino acids: CASSPNPGLPNNEQFF. CDR3 nucleotide sequence: TGTGCCAGCAGCCCCAACCCGGGACTACCGAACAATGAGCAGTTCTTC.

The V and J genes are TRBV14 and TRBJ2-7, with TRBD2 identical over 10 bases. Germline CDR1 reads SGHDN; CDR2 reads FVKESK. V shed 4 bases and J 0 bases; nucleotides not matched to a gene: 0. The CDR3 covers 14 residues. The CDR3 region is CASSRLAGSYEQYF. The CDR3 region has the DNA TGTGCCAGCAGCCGACTAGCGGGCTCCTACGAGCAGTACTTC.

The table lists this clone with a count of one. J is TRBJ2-5 and V is TRBV2, with 9 bases lining up with TRBD1. TRBJ2-7 matches the DNA end more closely, so the J call is doubtful. Germline V CDR1 and CDR2: SNHLY, FYNNEI. The CDR3 totals 15 residues. This CDR3 reads CASSSSGTGHYEQYF. CDR3 sequence (DNA): TGTGCCAGCAGTTCCTCCGGGACAGGGCACTACGAGCAGTACTTC.

The V gene is TRBV7-9, the J gene TRBJ2-2, with D tentatively TRBD1 (5 bases). V gave up 7 bases and J gave up 10 bases, with 19 bases separating them. In germline, CDR1 is SEHNR, CDR2 FQNEAQ (reference sequence). This CDR3 has 14 residues. CDR3 sequence: CASNAGSLRAELFF. Here the CDR3 DNA reads TGTGCCAGCAACGCAGGGTCCCTCCGCGCGGAGCTGTTTTTT.

A note on this clone: The junction departs from the called germline gene at one end, perhaps through a read error. The V gene is TRBV5-5, the J gene TRBJ1-3; TRBD1 is a possible D gene (5 bases). CDR1 is SGHKS, CDR2 YYEKEE, per germline (reference sequence). CDR3 length: 14 residues. CDR3 nucleotides: TGCGCCAGCAGCTTGGGCAGGGCCGGAAACACCATATATTTT. This encodes CASSLGRAGNTIYF.

This chain links TRBV13 with TRBJ2-7, with 7 positions matching TRBD2. CDR3 length equals 15 residues. Trimming cost V 6 bases and J 4 bases; bases outside gene matches: 12. Germline CDR1 and CDR2: PRHDT and FYEKMQ (reference sequence). In DNA, the CDR3 is TGTGCCAGCAGTTCAGATGGTTCTAGCGGTTACGAGCAGTACTTC. It encodes CASSSDGSSGYEQYF.

The V and J genes are TRBV28 and TRBJ2-3; 10 bases map to TRBD2. The trim removed 5 bases at V and 4 bases at J, leaving 9 bases unmatched. Germline CDR1 MDHEN, CDR2 SYDVKM. The CDR3 has 16 residues. The CDR3 sequence is CASSGWGLARADTQYF. The CDR3 DNA sequence: TGTGCCAGCAGTGGGTGGGGACTAGCGCGGGCAGATACGCAGTATTTT.

DNA for the CDR3: TGTGCCAGCAGGGGGGACAGCAGGTACGAGCAGTACTTC. Its protein product is CASRGDSRYEQYF. The V call is TRBV28, the J call TRBJ2-7, with 7 nucleotides matching TRBD1. The V gene's germline CDR1 is MDHEN and CDR2 SYDVKM. V shed 6 bases, J shed 4 bases, and the junction held 6 bases outside the gene matches. This CDR3 spans 13 amino acids.

This clone occurred once. The V gene is TRBV27, the J gene TRBJ2-1; 15 nucleotides match TRBD2. Per germline, CDR1 MNHEY and CDR2 SMNVEV (reference sequence). The CDR3 spans 20 residues. J gave up 1 base and V 6 bases, and 13 bases lay outside the gene matches. The CDR3 DNA follows: TGTGCCAGCAGGGGAGCCGGCGGGACTAGCGGGAGGTTTTCCTACAATGAGCAGTTCTTC. Translation gives CASRGAGGTSGRFSYNEQFF.

In this sample, this clone turned up once. This sequence joins TRBV10-3 and TRBJ1-2; tentative D call: TRBD1 (5 bases). The CDR3 loop spans 13 amino acids. CDR1 is ENHRY, CDR2 SYGVKD, per germline. Trimming removed 5 bases from V and 3 bases from J, with 10 bases in between. The CDR3 DNA is TGTGCCATCAGTCAGGGCGGGGACTATGGCTACACCTTC. This codes for CAISQGGDYGYTF.

V gene TRBV7-9 combines with J gene TRBJ1-4; TRBD1 matches 7 bases. Trimming at V came to 2 bases and at J to 5 bases, leaving 8 bases not matched to a gene. CDR1 and CDR2 from the germline V gene are SEHNR and FQNEAQ (reference sequence). The CDR3 has 16 residues. The CDR3 region is CASSLKTGTANEKLFF. In DNA, the CDR3 is TGTGCCAGCAGCTTAAAGACCGGGACAGCAAATGAAAAACTGTTTTTT.

V gene TRBV4-1 combines with J gene TRBJ2-1; TRBD1 might be the D (5 bases). Between the trimmed V and J ends, which lost 0 bases and 0 bases, there was a span of 15 bases. The CDR3 is 18 residues long. The V gene's germline CDR1 is MGHRA and CDR2 YSYEKL. The CDR3: CASSQDAAQGFSYNEQFF. The CDR3 DNA reads as TGCGCCAGCAGCCAAGATGCAGCCCAGGGATTCTCCTACAATGAGCAGTTCTTC.